A single sample gave rise to the 16 T cell receptor beta chains below, sequenced in a study of identical twins. TCRdb analysed the 5' RACE reads with MiXCR anew, one entry per CDR3 protein. The sample includes 350,000 or so distinct CDR3 sequences, about 10% seen only once; the top ten take approximately 9.3%. Sample: naive T cells sorted from blood. Every receptor here comes from a woman aged 50 to 65 in good health.

This clonotype was seen at least ten times. The V call is TRBV5-1, the J call TRBJ2-3, with 9 bases fitting TRBD2. V shed 0 bases, J shed 2 bases, and the junction held 16 bases outside the gene matches. Germline V gives CDR1 SGHRS, CDR2 YFSETQ. The CDR3 has 20 amino acids. CDR3 protein: CASSLVTWAHSGSHTDTQYF. CDR3 DNA sequence: TGCGCCAGCAGCTTGGTTACGTGGGCCCATAGCGGGAGCCACACAGATACGCAGTATTTT. Together with reference TRBV5-1 and TRBJ2-3, the CDR3 gives the full variable domain: KAGVTQTPRYLIKTRGQQVTLSCSPISGHRSVSWYQQTPGQGLQFLFEYFSETQRNKGNFPGRFSGRQFSNSRSEMNVSTLELGDSALYLCASSLVTWAHSGSHTDTQYFGPGTRLTVL.

The V gene is TRBV2, the J gene TRBJ2-7, with D tentatively TRBD2 (6 bases). Trimming pared 6 bases from V and 2 bases from J, leaving 14 bases between. Germline CDR1 reads SNHLY; CDR2 reads FYNNEI. CDR3 size: 14 residues. The CDR3 sequence: CASRAGTGPYEQYV. The CDR3 DNA is TGTGCCAGCAGGGCCGGGACTGGCCCCTACGAGCAGTACGTC.

This chain uses TRBV5-1 with TRBJ1-6, with TRBD1 matching over 7 bases. J lost 15 bases, V lost 0 bases, and 12 bases had no gene match. Germline CDR1 reads SGHRS; CDR2 reads YFSETQ. The CDR3 covers 15 residues. The CDR3 bases are TGCGCCAGCAGCTTGGGACAGGGAGTAAATCCACTCCTCCACTTT. This translates into CASSLGQGVNPLLHF.

This clonotype appeared many times. The chain uses TRBV7-6 and TRBJ1-4; unclear D gene. The CDR3 runs 16 residues. The germline V gene encodes CDR1 SGHVS and CDR2 FNYEAQ. V dropped 1 base and J dropped 5 bases, with 14 bases sitting between them. The CDR3 here is CASSLEAAGFNEKLFF. Written as DNA, the CDR3 is TGTGCCAGCAGCTTAGAAGCGGCAGGATTCAATGAAAAACTGTTTTTT.

The V call is TRBV4-1, the J call TRBJ1-1, with TRBD1 identical over 7 bases. The CDR3 is made up of 13 amino acids. Germline loops: CDR1 MGHRA, CDR2 YSYEKL. The V and J ends lost 6 bases and 3 bases, in that order; junction bases with no gene match: 4. CDR3 nucleotide sequence: TGCGCCAGCAGGATCACAGGGGACACTGAAGCTTTCTTT. It is translated as CASRITGDTEAFF.

This clonotype was detected a few times. The rearrangement joins TRBV21-1 to TRBJ1-2; the tabulated D call, TRBD1, remains unverified against the DNA. TRBV21-1 is a pseudogene segment. This CDR3 has 15 residues. The CDR3 DNA sequence: TGTGCCAGCAGCACACAGGGGGCGATTTCCTATGGCTACACCTTC. This codes for CASSTQGAISYGYTF.

This clonotype was counted many times. This chain connects TRBV29-1 to TRBJ2-3; 11 bases match TRBD2. The germline gives CDR1 SQVTM, CDR2 ANQGSEA. The CDR3 extends over 14 amino acids. Trimming removed 7 bases from V and 5 bases from J; junction bases left unmatched: 8. As DNA, the CDR3 is TGCAGCGCACGTAGCGGGAGGGCCGTAGATACGCAGTATTTT. Translating it yields CSARSGRAVDTQYF.

This clonotype was recorded many times. V and J are TRBV12-3 or TRBV12-4 and TRBJ2-7; the match to TRBD2 covers 8 bases. The CDR3 is made up of 14 amino acids. V gave up 6 bases and J gave up 3 bases; unmatched junction bases: 7. CDR3 nucleotide sequence: TGTGCCAGCAGACCGGGACTAGGGAACTACGAGCAGTACTTC. Translating it yields CASRPGLGNYEQYF.

The chain recombines TRBV2 with TRBJ1-2, with D possibly being TRBD1 (5 bases). The CDR3 length is 13 residues. Germline V gives CDR1 SNHLY, CDR2 FYNNEI. Trimming cost V 4 bases and J 7 bases, with 13 bases left between them. CDR3 protein: CASSGRAGGGYTF. CDR3 coding DNA: TGTGCCAGCAGTGGCAGGGCGGGAGGTGGCTACACCTTC.

The sample holds a few counts of this clonotype. The chain carries TRBV7-2 and TRBJ2-3; tentative D call: TRBD2 (6 bases). With 2 bases removed from V and 1 base from J, the gap between germline ends came to 19 bases. The CDR3 is 18 residues long. Per the germline V gene, CDR1 is SGHTA and CDR2 is FQGNSA. DNA of the CDR3: TGTGCCAGCAGCTTAATGGCCTCCCGGACTAAACGCACAGATACGCAGTATTTT. As protein: CASSLMASRTKRTDTQYF. Together with reference TRBV7-2 and TRBJ2-3, the CDR3 gives the full variable domain: GAGVSQSPSNKVTEKGKDVELRCDPISGHTALYWYRQSLGQGLEFLIYFQGNSAPDKSGLPSDRFSAERTGGSVSTLTIQRTQQEDSAVYLCASSLMASRTKRTDTQYFGPGTRLTVL.

This clonotype was seen many times. The chain employs TRBV29-1 and TRBJ2-7; 7 bases match TRBD2. The CDR3 sequence is 12 residues long. The junction had 5 bases not matched to a gene; V was cut back by 6 bases and J by 3 bases. The germline gives CDR1 SQVTM, CDR2 ANQGSEA. CDR3 sequence: CSVKTSSYEQYV. The CDR3 DNA reads as TGCAGCGTAAAGACTAGCAGCTACGAGCAGTACGTC.

This clonotype was counted many times. This chain joins TRBV12-3 or TRBV12-4 and TRBJ2-6, with unresolved D. V lost 7 bases and J 0 bases, leaving 4 bases between the germline ends. The CDR3 loop spans 13 amino acids. CDR3 nucleotide sequence: TGTGCCAGCATCAACTCTGGGGCCAACGTCCTGACTTTC. It yields the protein CASINSGANVLTF.

This clonotype was found a few times. The chain links TRBV24-1 to TRBJ2-1, with 8 bases lining up with TRBD1. Unmatched junction bases numbered 11, after V lost 4 bases and J lost 7 bases. Per germline, CDR1 KGHDR and CDR2 SFDVKD. The CDR3 runs 16 residues. In DNA form, the CDR3 reads TGTGCCACCAGTGAACCGGGACAGGTGCCTTTGAATGAGCAGTTCTTC. This codes for CATSEPGQVPLNEQFF.

This chain joins TRBV30 and TRBJ2-1, with 7 positions matching TRBD2. This CDR3 spans 15 amino acids. V trimming: 1 base; J trimming: 9 bases; junction bases outside the gene matches: 12. The V gene's germline CDR1 is GTSNPN and CDR2 SVGIG (reference sequence). DNA of the CDR3: TGTGCCTGGAGTGCGCTGACTAGCAGTTTTAGTGAGCAGTTCTTC. It codes for CAWSALTSSFSEQFF.

This clonotype was counted at least ten times. The chain joins TRBV29-1 to TRBJ2-1; 10 bases are a match to TRBD1. Trimming took 7 bases from V and 6 from J; bases not matched to a gene: 9. The CDR3 covers 14 residues. Looked up from germline, CDR1 is SQVTM and CDR2 is ANQGSEA. Here the CDR3 reads CSAPGQGPSNEQFF. CDR3 nucleotide sequence: TGCAGCGCCCCGGGACAGGGGCCTTCCAATGAGCAGTTCTTC.

This clonotype showed up many times. The chain has TRBV5-1 and TRBJ1-2, with D hard to call. V lost 4 bases and J lost 5, with 15 bases in between. The CDR3 loop spans 14 amino acids. Per germline, CDR1 SGHRS and CDR2 YFSETQ. The CDR3 is CASSLGRTQYGYTF. In DNA form, the CDR3 reads TGCGCCAGCAGCCTTGGACGGACCCAATATGGCTACACCTTC.